Listed below are T cell receptor beta chains from one sample, sequenced in a study of cytomegalovirus exposure and HLA in healthy donors. The method was immunoSEQ multiplex PCR; TCRdb's version includes in-frame clones alone and lacks a portion of them. This table has a few hundred thousand clones, nearly 80% appearing once. Sequences were obtained from PBMCs. The receptors stem from a man aged 18 to 30 in good health and CMV-seronegative. Both conserved end residues are part of each CDR3. A D gene is named only where the DNA matches it firmly.

d_gene: .; v_gene: TRBV30; CDR3aa: CAWSVGGQVYNSPLHF
d_gene: TRBD2; v_gene: TRBV19; CDR3aa: CASSPRLAAGNEQFF
d_gene: TRBD1; v_gene: TRBV4-1; CDR3aa: CASSREGQGATNEKLFF
d_gene: .; v_gene: TRBV5-5; CDR3aa: CASSLLTAVYGYTF
d_gene: .; v_gene: TRBV6-1; CDR3aa: CASSEELGWEQYF
d_gene: TRBD2; v_gene: TRBV2; CDR3aa: CASTVAGGYNEQFF
d_gene: .; v_gene: TRBV27; CDR3aa: CASSPPAAGVSEQFF
d_gene: TRBD1; v_gene: TRBV28; CDR3aa: CASEVGGQGSYEQYF
d_gene: TRBD2; v_gene: TRBV6-1; CDR3aa: CASTQGLADSYEQYF
d_gene: .; v_gene: TRBV19; CDR3aa: CASSILAGGQETQYF
d_gene: .; v_gene: TRBV18; CDR3aa: CASSPQLSSDDQETQYF
d_gene: .; v_gene: TRBV7-2; CDR3aa: CASSLAGQGSYEQYF
d_gene: .; v_gene: TRBV27; CDR3aa: CASSFKAGASSTQYF
d_gene: TRBD1; v_gene: TRBV19; CDR3aa: CASSGTGGSYQETQYF
d_gene: .; v_gene: TRBV5-1; CDR3aa: CASSLDPTSFYEQYF
d_gene: TRBD1; v_gene: TRBV7-2; CDR3aa: CASILGTGGNYGYTF
d_gene: .; v_gene: TRBV6-5; CDR3aa: CASGLDGPYNEQFF
d_gene: TRBD2; v_gene: TRBV4-2; CDR3aa: CASSQENVGGTYEQYF
d_gene: .; v_gene: TRBV29-1; CDR3aa: CSVVTRVSNEQFF
d_gene: .; v_gene: TRBV6-6; CDR3aa: CASSHREERYTEAFF
d_gene: .; v_gene: TRBV6-1; CDR3aa: CASSTTDTQYF
d_gene: TRBD2; v_gene: TRBV7-2; CDR3aa: CASSTLGGRNTGELFF
d_gene: .; v_gene: TRBV10-3; CDR3aa: CAISLSTDTQYF
d_gene: .; v_gene: TRBV6-6; CDR3aa: CASSSGSLWPQHF
d_gene: .; v_gene: TRBV27; CDR3aa: CASSLEQITDTQYF
d_gene: .; v_gene: TRBV5-4; CDR3aa: CASSPRGADTEAFF
d_gene: TRBD1; v_gene: TRBV14; CDR3aa: CASSRVGGQAGAEAFF
d_gene: .; v_gene: TRBV11-3; CDR3aa: CASSLTRDEAFF
d_gene: TRBD1; v_gene: TRBV29-1; CDR3aa: CSVGTASGNTIYF
d_gene: TRBD1; v_gene: TRBV11-2; CDR3aa: CASSLLQGAPTDTQYF
d_gene: TRBD1; v_gene: TRBV9; CDR3aa: CASSVYPPTGAHSGNTIYF
d_gene: TRBD1; v_gene: TRBV11-3; CDR3aa: CASSQIGQGLKNTEAFF
d_gene: .; v_gene: TRBV27; CDR3aa: CASSSLGVSGYTF
d_gene: .; v_gene: TRBV7-9; CDR3aa: CASRPGSGPYGYTF
d_gene: TRBD2; v_gene: TRBV7-9; CDR3aa: CASSPRGGGLAGDVVTQYF
d_gene: TRBD1; v_gene: TRBV6-1; CDR3aa: CASMGTGAYGYTF
d_gene: .; v_gene: TRBV29-1; CDR3aa: CSVEAWGNSYEQYF
d_gene: .; v_gene: TRBV7-2; CDR3aa: CASSLARSTDTQYF
d_gene: .; v_gene: TRBV2; CDR3aa: CASSEGSLSLGFSPF
d_gene: .; v_gene: TRBV29-1; CDR3aa: CSVRQIEEFF
d_gene: TRBD1; v_gene: TRBV7-9; CDR3aa: CSSRPTGTAFYSGNTIYF
d_gene: .; v_gene: TRBV2; CDR3aa: CASSDGGRTHTADTQYF
d_gene: .; v_gene: TRBV10-3; CDR3aa: CAISESGKPYEQYF
d_gene: TRBD2; v_gene: TRBV7-2; CDR3aa: CASSLVAGGSYEQFF
d_gene: TRBD1; v_gene: TRBV2; CDR3aa: CASTKGQGNTEAFF
d_gene: TRBD1; v_gene: TRBV7-8; CDR3aa: CASSAPGTAYEQYF
d_gene: .; v_gene: TRBV7-2; CDR3aa: CASSLVRQPSYEQYF
d_gene: TRBD1; v_gene: TRBV7-6; CDR3aa: CASSRDRSGEQYF
d_gene: TRBD2; v_gene: TRBV5-8; CDR3aa: CASSLEGGGEQFF
d_gene: TRBD1; v_gene: TRBV9; CDR3aa: CASSARNRGLNTEAFF
d_gene: TRBD2; v_gene: TRBV6-4; CDR3aa: CASSDSISAGGANVLTF
d_gene: .; v_gene: TRBV4-3; CDR3aa: CASSQNGDYNEKLFF
d_gene: .; v_gene: TRBV5-1; CDR3aa: CASSLGRARTGELFF